Presented here are 16 T cell receptor beta chains from one specimen sequenced in a study of T cell repertoires in cytomegalovirus infection. These receptors lack a known antigen. TCRdb re-called the reads through MiXCR, storing one row per CDR3 protein. The sample carries about 310,000 distinct CDR3 sequences, more than 20% recorded once. The sequences come from cultured PBMCs, collected from culture after CMV antigen stimulation. These receptors came from a human donor in good health (CMV status not recorded). Some clones in this sample may be carry-over from other donors' samples.

This clonotype has a handful of counts. This chain links TRBV6-6 with TRBJ2-7, with TRBD2 matching over 7 bases. With V trimmed by 2 bases and J by 0 bases, 16 bases remained unmatched. The CDR3 is 19 amino acids. CDR1 and CDR2 (germline): MNHNY, SVGAGI (reference sequence). As DNA, the CDR3 is TGTGCCAGCAGTTACGGGGGGGGACTGTCGGGGTCGAGCTCCTACGAGCAGTACGTC. This sequence encodes CASSYGGGLSGSSSYEQYV.

This chain connects TRBV20-1 to TRBJ1-1; D might be TRBD1 (6 bases). Trimming stripped 1 base from V and 5 bases from J, with 11 bases between. CDR1 and CDR2 (germline): DFQATT, SNEGSKA (reference sequence). The CDR3 sequence is 13 residues long. The CDR3 region is CSARGQERTEAFF. The DNA of the CDR3 is TGCAGTGCTAGAGGACAGGAACGAACTGAAGCTTTCTTT.

This clonotype has ten or more counts. The chain joins TRBV20-1 to TRBJ1-4, with D possibly TRBD1 on 6 matching bases. This CDR3 has 14 residues. Germline loops: CDR1 DFQATT, CDR2 SNEGSKA (reference sequence). Trimming took 0 bases from V and 4 from J, leaving 9 bases between them. The CDR3 loop reads CSAREGGINEKLFF. In nucleotides, the CDR3 is TGCAGTGCTAGAGAAGGGGGGATTAATGAAAAACTGTTTTTT.

In its sample, this clonotype was seen a few times. V and J are TRBV4-1 and TRBJ1-1; TRBD1 matches at 9 bases. CDR1 is MGHRA and CDR2 is YSYEKL in the germline V gene. The CDR3 consists of 15 residues. The J segment lost 1 base and the V segment lost 5 bases, leaving 5 bases of the junction unmatched. The CDR3 DNA sequence: TGCGCCAGCAGCGACTACAGGGGGCCGAACACTGAAGCTTTCTTT. Its protein is CASSDYRGPNTEAFF.

This clonotype was observed many times. The chain is built from TRBV7-2 and TRBJ1-1; unclear D gene. V lost 2 bases and J lost 2, with 12 bases in between. The CDR3 length is 15 residues. Germline assignment: CDR1 SGHTA and CDR2 FQGNSA. CDR3 DNA sequence: TGTGCCAGCAGCTTAATGAGAGGGCCCAACACTGAAGCTTTCTTT. This translates into CASSLMRGPNTEAFF.

The chain uses TRBV7-8 and TRBJ1-4, with a possible D match to TRBD1 (5 bases). The V and J ends lost 4 bases and 8 bases respectively, with 17 bases between them. The CDR3 is 15 residues long. CDR1 and CDR2 (germline): SGHVS, FQNEAQ. CDR3: CASSYPDSRGEKLFF. CDR3 bases: TGTGCCAGCAGCTACCCGGACTCACGGGGGGAAAAACTGTTTTTT.

The table lists this clonotype with many counts. V is TRBV7-8 and J is TRBJ2-1; 11 positions agree with TRBD2. CDR3 length: 17 residues. V lost 4 bases, J lost 9 bases, and 14 bases stayed unmatched. Germline V lookup: CDR1 SGHVS, CDR2 FQNEAQ. This CDR3 is CASSSYPLAGVRGEQFF. The CDR3, as DNA: TGTGCCAGCAGCTCCTACCCACTAGCGGGAGTACGAGGTGAGCAGTTCTTC.

V is TRBV5-6 and J is TRBJ2-2; weak D call: TRBD2 (7 bases). The CDR3 is 16 residues long. CDR1 SGHDT and CDR2 YYEEEE come from the germline V gene. Between the trimmed V and J ends, which lost 0 bases and 3 bases, there was a span of 12 bases. The CDR3 here is CASSLGVGGHTGELFF. The CDR3, as DNA: TGTGCCAGCAGCTTGGGCGTCGGGGGGCACACCGGGGAGCTGTTTTTT. The full variable domain, completed using reference TRBV5-6 and TRBJ2-2, is DAGVTQSPTHLIKTRGQQVTLRCSPKSGHDTVSWYQQALGQGPQFIFQYYEEEERQRGNFPDRFSGHQFPNYSSELNVNALLLGDSALYLCASSLGVGGHTGELFFGEGSRLTVL.

The chain couples TRBV9 to TRBJ2-1; unclear D gene. Germline V lookup: CDR1 SGDLS, CDR2 YYNGEE. Trimming shortened V by 4 bases and J by 6 bases, and 17 bases separated the two germline ends. The CDR3 totals 15 residues. CDR3 DNA: TGTGCCAGCAGCCACGGTAGCTCCCACCCCAATGAGCAGTTCTTC. Amino acid sequence: CASSHGSSHPNEQFF. The variable domain in full, completed from reference TRBV9 and TRBJ2-1, reads DSGVTQTPKHLITATGQRVTLRCSPRSGDLSVYWYQQSLDQGLQFLIQYYNGEERAKGNILERFSAQQFPDLHSELNLSSLELGDSALYFCASSHGSSHPNEQFFGPGTRLTVL.

The chain couples TRBV5-4 to TRBJ2-3, with 11 bases lining up with TRBD2. The V gene end was trimmed by 10 bases and the J gene end by 1 base; junction bases not matched to a gene: 14. CDR3 size: 17 residues. Germline-derived CDR1 and CDR2 are SGHNT and YYREEE (reference sequence). The CDR3 region is CASSRLAGGVGTDTQYF. DNA of the CDR3: TGTGCCTCGAGCCGGCTAGCGGGAGGAGTTGGCACAGATACGCAGTATTTT.

This clonotype occurred a few times. The gene calls are TRBV11-2 and TRBJ2-1; TRBD2 matches at 12 bases. CDR1 SGHAT and CDR2 FQNNGV come from the germline V gene. The CDR3 totals 14 residues. With 2 bases clipped from V and 12 bases from J, the junction kept 5 bases outside the gene matches. This CDR3 is CASSLRLAGVTQFF. The CDR3 bases are TGTGCCAGCAGCTTAAGACTAGCGGGAGTGACGCAGTTCTTC.

This clonotype came up once. The chain carries TRBV12-3 or TRBV12-4 and TRBJ1-5; 7 positions match TRBD1. V shed 5 bases and J 0 bases; nucleotides not matched to a gene: 4. CDR3 length: 15 residues. In nucleotides, the CDR3 is TGTGCCAGCAGTACCAGGGGGTATAGCAATCAGCCCCAGCATTTT. Residues: CASSTRGYSNQPQHF.

V and J are TRBV5-1 and TRBJ2-3; possible D gene TRBD1, 5 bases. Germline lookup yields CDR1 SGHRS and CDR2 YFSETQ. The CDR3 length is 13 residues. V lost 7 bases and J 5 bases, leaving 14 bases between the germline ends. For the CDR3, the DNA is TGCGCCAGCGGGGTCCAGGGTAGAGATACGCAGTATTTT. Protein product: CASGVQGRDTQYF.

This clonotype was counted between two and nine times. In DNA, the CDR3 is TGCAGTGCTAGCCCCCGGGGCGGGGCCTACAATGAGCAGTTCTTC. This translates into CSASPRGGAYNEQFF. The chain links TRBV20-1 to TRBJ2-1; weak D call: TRBD2 (6 bases). Trimming removed 3 bases at V and 2 bases at J, with 14 bases between. Per germline, CDR1 DFQATT and CDR2 SNEGSKA (reference sequence). The CDR3 spans 15 residues.

This chain links TRBV7-8 with TRBJ1-2; 9 nucleotides align to TRBD1. J gave up 0 bases and V 5 bases, and 4 bases lay outside the gene matches. This CDR3 is built from 15 residues. CDR1 SGHVS and CDR2 FQNEAQ come from the germline V gene. The CDR3 DNA sequence: TGTGCCAGCAGCCCTCGGACAGGGGCTAACTATGGCTACACCTTC. Translation: CASSPRTGANYGYTF.

The chain is built from TRBV7-9 and TRBJ1-2, with 10 bases fitting TRBD1. Trimming at V came to 3 bases and at J to 6 bases, leaving 7 bases not matched to a gene. CDR3 length: 15 amino acids. Germline V lookup: CDR1 SEHNR, CDR2 FQNEAQ (reference sequence). CDR3 in DNA: TGTGCCAGCAGCTTGGGACAGGGGAGAGGGGATGGCTACACCTTC. It is translated as CASSLGQGRGDGYTF.